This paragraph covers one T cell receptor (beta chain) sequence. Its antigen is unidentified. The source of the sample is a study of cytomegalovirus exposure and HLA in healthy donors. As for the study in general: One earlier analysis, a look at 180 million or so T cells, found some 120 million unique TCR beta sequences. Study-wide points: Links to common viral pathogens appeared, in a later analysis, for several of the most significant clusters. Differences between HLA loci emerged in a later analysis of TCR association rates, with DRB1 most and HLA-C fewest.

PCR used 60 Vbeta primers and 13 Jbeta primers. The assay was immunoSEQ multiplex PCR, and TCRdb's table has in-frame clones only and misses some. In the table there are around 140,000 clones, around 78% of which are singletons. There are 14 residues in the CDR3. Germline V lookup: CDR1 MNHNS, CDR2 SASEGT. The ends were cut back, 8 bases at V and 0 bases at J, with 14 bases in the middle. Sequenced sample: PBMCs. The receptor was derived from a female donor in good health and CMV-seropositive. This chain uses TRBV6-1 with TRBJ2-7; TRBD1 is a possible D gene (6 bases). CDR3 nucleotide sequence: TGTGCCAGCTTCAAAGGGACATTCTCCTACGAGCAGTACTTC. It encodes CASFKGTFSYEQYF.